What follows are 7 T cell receptor beta chains derived from one specimen sequenced in a study of blood T cell repertoires in COVID-19. Assay: immunoSEQ multiplex PCR; the TCRdb copy retains only in-frame clones and omits some. There are about 140,000 clones in the sample; approximately 80% occur only once, and just under 2% lies in the top ten. What was sequenced was peripheral blood. Receptors originate from a woman aged 60 to 75 with acute or convalescent COVID-19.

The rearrangement uses TRBV9 and TRBJ1-3; no definite D call. V was pared by 3 bases and J by 1 base, with 11 bases between. The CDR3 covers 15 residues. Germline CDR1 reads SGDLS; CDR2 reads YYNGEE. The CDR3 DNA reads as TGTGCCAGCAGCGCTAGTATTCGGTCTGGAAACACCATATATTTT. Amino acid sequence: CASSASIRSGNTIYF.

The rearrangement joins TRBV3-1 (or the pseudogene TRBV3-2) to TRBJ1-5; D unresolved. Germline values: CDR1 LGHDT, CDR2 YNNKEL (reference sequence). Trimming took 4 bases from V and 7 from J, leaving 8 bases between them. This CDR3 spans 12 amino acids. CDR3 protein: CASSLVGQPQHF. CDR3 nucleotides: TGTGCCAGCAGCCTAGTCGGGCAGCCCCAGCATTTT.

This chain joins TRBV7-8 and TRBJ1-1; D perhaps matches TRBD1 (6 bases). Trimming took off 7 bases at V and 4 bases at J, with 16 bases between the two ends. CDR3 length: 14 amino acids. The germline CDR1 and CDR2 sequences are SGHVS and FQNEAQ. The CDR3 nucleotides are TGTGCCAGCAACCAACAGGGAATAGGCACTGAAGCTTTCTTT. Protein: CASNQQGIGTEAFF.

This chain uses TRBV14 with TRBJ1-6; TRBD1 matches at 11 bases. The germline V gene encodes CDR1 SGHDN and CDR2 FVKESK. With 4 bases clipped from V and 13 bases from J, the junction kept 3 bases outside the gene matches. The CDR3 spans 13 residues. CDR3: CASSPGQGAPLHF. The CDR3 coding sequence is TGTGCCAGCAGCCCAGGACAGGGGGCTCCCCTCCACTTT.

The rearrangement links TRBV10-2 to TRBJ2-7, with 11 bases fitting TRBD2. This CDR3 spans 14 amino acids. After removal of 6 bases from V and 2 bases from J, the junction contained 3 bases not matched to a gene. Germline assignment: CDR1 WSHSY and CDR2 SAAADI. The CDR3 nucleotides are TGCGCCAGCAGGATGGGACTAGCGGCCTACGAGCAGTACTTC. Its translation: CASRMGLAAYEQYF.

This chain joins TRBV6-5 and TRBJ1-5, with D uncertain. Trimming left V 0 bases short and J 9 bases short, with 9 bases between. The CDR3 extends over 13 amino acids. Looked up from germline, CDR1 is MNHEY and CDR2 is SVGAGI. CDR3 nucleotides: TGTGCCAGCAGTTACTCGATGGGCCGGCCCCAGCATTTT. Encoded protein: CASSYSMGRPQHF.

This clone has only a few counts. The chain has TRBV3-1 (or the pseudogene TRBV3-2) and TRBJ1-6, with unresolved D. The CDR3 consists of 14 residues. From germline, CDR1 is LGHDT and CDR2 YNNKEL (reference sequence). V shed 1 base and J shed 9 bases, with 10 bases lying between them. The CDR3 here is CASSQGRLGSPLHF. For the CDR3, the DNA is TGTGCCAGCAGCCAAGGCAGGTTGGGTTCACCCCTCCACTTT.